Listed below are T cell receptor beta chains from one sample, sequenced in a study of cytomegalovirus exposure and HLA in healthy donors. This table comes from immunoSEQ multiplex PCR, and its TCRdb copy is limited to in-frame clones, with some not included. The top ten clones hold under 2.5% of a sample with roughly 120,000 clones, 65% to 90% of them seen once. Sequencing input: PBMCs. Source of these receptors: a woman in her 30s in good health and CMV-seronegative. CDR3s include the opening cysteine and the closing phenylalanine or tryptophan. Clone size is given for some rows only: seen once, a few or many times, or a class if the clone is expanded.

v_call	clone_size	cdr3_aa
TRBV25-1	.	CASSEGSSGYEQYF
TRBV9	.	CASSVGLGDTQYF
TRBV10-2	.	CASSEGGAGTDTQYF
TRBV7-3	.	CASSLTLLNTEAFF
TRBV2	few	CASSGASGNQETQYF
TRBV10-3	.	CAISTGQVATNEKLFF
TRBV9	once	CASSVAGTGPEKLFF
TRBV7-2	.	CASSLSSGRAAYEQYF
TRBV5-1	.	CASSARGVAGATDTQYF
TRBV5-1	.	CASSVSADTQYF
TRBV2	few	CASTSGSAGANVLTF
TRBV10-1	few	CASSNRAYEQYF
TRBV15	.	CATSRGRGGSGTSSTDTQYF
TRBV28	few	CASSPPGGSGRSFEQYF
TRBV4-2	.	CASSSGLAGVYEQYF